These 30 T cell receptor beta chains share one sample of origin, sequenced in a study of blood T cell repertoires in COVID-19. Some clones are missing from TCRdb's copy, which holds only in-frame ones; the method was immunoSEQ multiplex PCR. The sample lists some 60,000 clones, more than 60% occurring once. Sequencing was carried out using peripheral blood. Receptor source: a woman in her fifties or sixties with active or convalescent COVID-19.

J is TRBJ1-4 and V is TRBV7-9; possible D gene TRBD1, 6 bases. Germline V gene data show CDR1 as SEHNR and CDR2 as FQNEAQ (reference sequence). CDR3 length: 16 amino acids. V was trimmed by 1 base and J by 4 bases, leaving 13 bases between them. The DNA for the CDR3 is TGTGCCAGCAGCTTAGGACGGACAGTCCTTAATGAAAAACTGTTTTTT. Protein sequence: CASSLGRTVLNEKLFF. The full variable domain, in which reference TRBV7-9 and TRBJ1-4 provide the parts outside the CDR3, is DTGVSQNPRHKITKRGQNVTFRCDPISEHNRLYWYRQTLGQGPEFLTYFQNEAQLEKSRLLSDRFSAERPKGSFSTLEIQRTEQGDSAMYLCASSLGRTVLNEKLFFGSGTQLSVL.

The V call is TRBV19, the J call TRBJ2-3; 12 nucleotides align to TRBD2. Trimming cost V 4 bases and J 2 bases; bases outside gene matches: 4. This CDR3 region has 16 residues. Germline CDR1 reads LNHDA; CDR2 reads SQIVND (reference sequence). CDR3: CASSNRLAGATDTQYF. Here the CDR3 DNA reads TGTGCCAGTAGTAACCGACTAGCGGGAGCCACAGATACGCAGTATTTT.

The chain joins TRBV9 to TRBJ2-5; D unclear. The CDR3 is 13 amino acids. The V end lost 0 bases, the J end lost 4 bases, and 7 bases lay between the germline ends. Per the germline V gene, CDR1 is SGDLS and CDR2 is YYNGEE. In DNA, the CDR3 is TGTGCCAGCAGCGTAGGCCAGCGAGAGACCCAGTACTTC. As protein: CASSVGQRETQYF.

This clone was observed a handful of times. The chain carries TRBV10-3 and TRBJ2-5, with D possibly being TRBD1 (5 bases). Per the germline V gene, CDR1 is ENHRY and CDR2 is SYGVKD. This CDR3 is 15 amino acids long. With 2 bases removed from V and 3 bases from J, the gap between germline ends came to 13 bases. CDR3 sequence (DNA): TGTGCCATCAGTGAGGGCGCAGGGTCGGAAGAGACCCAGTACTTC. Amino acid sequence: CAISEGAGSEETQYF.

In DNA, the CDR3 is TGTGCCAGCAGCCTTGGACAGGGGGCCGGGGAGCTGTTTTTT. As protein: CASSLGQGAGELFF. The chain is built from TRBV6-1 and TRBJ2-2, with 10 bases aligning to TRBD1. There are 14 residues in the CDR3. Germline V CDR1 and CDR2: MNHNS, SASEGT. The V gene end was trimmed by 6 bases and the J gene end by 6 bases; junction bases not matched to a gene: 4.

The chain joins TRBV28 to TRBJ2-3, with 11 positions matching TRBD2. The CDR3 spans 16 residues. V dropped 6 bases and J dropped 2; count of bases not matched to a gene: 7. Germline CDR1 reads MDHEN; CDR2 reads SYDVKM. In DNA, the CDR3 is TGTGCCAGCAGGCCTGGGACTAGCGGTTACACAGATACGCAGTATTTT. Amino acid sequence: CASRPGTSGYTDTQYF.

This CDR3 is CASSVTGAGNSPLHF. The CDR3 nucleotides read TGTGCCAGCAGCGTGACAGGGGCGGGTAATTCACCCCTCCACTTT. The chain couples TRBV7-2 to TRBJ1-6; 8 nucleotides agree with TRBD1. The junction had 6 bases not matched to a gene; V was cut back by 5 bases and J by 6 bases. Germline V gene data show CDR1 as SGHTA and CDR2 as FQGNSA. This CDR3 has 15 residues.

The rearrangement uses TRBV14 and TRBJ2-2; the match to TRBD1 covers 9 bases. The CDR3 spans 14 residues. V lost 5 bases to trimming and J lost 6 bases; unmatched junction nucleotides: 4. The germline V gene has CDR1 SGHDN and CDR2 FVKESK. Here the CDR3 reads CASSKQGASGELFF. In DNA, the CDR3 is TGTGCCAGCAGCAAACAGGGGGCGTCCGGGGAGCTGTTTTTT.

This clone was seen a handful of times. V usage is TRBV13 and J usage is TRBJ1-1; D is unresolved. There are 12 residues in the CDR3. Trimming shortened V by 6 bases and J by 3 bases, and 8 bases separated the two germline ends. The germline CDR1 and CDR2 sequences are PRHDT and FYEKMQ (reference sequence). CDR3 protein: CASSQGDTEAFF. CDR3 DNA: TGTGCCAGCAGTCAAGGAGACACTGAAGCTTTCTTT.

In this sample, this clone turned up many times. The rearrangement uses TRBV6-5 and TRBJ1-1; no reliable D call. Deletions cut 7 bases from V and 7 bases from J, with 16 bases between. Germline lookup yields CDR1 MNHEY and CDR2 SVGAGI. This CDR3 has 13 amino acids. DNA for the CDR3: TGTGCCAGCATCAAGGTAGCCGGCGGTGAAGCTTTCTTT. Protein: CASIKVAGGEAFF.

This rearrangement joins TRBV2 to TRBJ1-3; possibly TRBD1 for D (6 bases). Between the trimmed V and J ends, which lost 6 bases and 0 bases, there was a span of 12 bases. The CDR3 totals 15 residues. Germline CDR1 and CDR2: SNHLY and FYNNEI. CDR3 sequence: CASREWTDSGNTIYF. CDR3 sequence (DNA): TGTGCCAGCAGGGAGTGGACAGACTCTGGAAACACCATATATTTT.

In DNA, the CDR3 is TGCAGTGCTAGGTCTAATCTCGAGCAGTACTTC. Translation gives CSARSNLEQYF. V and J are TRBV20-1 and TRBJ2-7, with D unclear. V lost 3 bases to trimming and J lost 6 bases, with 9 bases between them. Germline CDR1 is DFQATT and CDR2 is SNEGSKA (reference sequence). The CDR3 is 11 amino acids.

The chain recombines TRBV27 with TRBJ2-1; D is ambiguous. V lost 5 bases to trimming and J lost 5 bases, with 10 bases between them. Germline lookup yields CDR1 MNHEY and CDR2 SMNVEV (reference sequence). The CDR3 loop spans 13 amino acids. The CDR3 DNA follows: TGTGCCAGCAGTACGCGGATGGACAATGAGCAGTTCTTC. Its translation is CASSTRMDNEQFF.

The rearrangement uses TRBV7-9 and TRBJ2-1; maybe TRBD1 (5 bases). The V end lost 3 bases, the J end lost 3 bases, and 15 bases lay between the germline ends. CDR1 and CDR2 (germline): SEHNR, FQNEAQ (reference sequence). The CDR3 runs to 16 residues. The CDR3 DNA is TGTGCCAGCAGCTTTTCCAGGGATCCAAACTACAATGAGCAGTTCTTC. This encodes CASSFSRDPNYNEQFF.

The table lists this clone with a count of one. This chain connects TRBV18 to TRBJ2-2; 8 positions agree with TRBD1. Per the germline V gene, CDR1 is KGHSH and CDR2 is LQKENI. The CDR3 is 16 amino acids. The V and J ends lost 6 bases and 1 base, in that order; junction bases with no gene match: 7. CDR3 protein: CASSSDRGKNTGELFF. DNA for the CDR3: TGTGCCAGCTCGTCTGACAGGGGAAAGAACACCGGGGAGCTGTTTTTT. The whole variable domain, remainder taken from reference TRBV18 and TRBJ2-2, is NAGVMQNPRHLVRRRGQEARLRCSPMKGHSHVYWYRQLPEEGLKFMVYLQKENIIDESGMPKERFSAEFPKEGPSILRIQQVVRGDSAAYFCASSSDRGKNTGELFFGEGSRLTVL.

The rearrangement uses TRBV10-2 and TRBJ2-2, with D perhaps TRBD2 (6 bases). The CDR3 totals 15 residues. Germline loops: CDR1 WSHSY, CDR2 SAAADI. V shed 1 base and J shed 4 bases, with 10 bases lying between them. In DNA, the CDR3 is TGCGCCAGCAGTGAGTGGAGGGGAGGCACCGGGGAGCTGTTTTTT. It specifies CASSEWRGGTGELFF.

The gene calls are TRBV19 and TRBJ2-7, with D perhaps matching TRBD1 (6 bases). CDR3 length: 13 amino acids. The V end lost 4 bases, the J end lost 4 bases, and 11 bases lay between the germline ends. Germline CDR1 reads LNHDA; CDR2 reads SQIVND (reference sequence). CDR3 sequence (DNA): TGTGCCAGTAGTAGGACAGCTGGGTACGAGCAGTACTTC. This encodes CASSRTAGYEQYF.

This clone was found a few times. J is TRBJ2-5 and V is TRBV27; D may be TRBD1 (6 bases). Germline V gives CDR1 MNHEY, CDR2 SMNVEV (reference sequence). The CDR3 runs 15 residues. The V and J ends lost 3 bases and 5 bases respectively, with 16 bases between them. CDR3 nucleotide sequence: TGTGCCAGCAGTTTCTCCAGATCAAGGGGGGAGACCCAGTACTTC. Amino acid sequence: CASSFSRSRGETQYF.

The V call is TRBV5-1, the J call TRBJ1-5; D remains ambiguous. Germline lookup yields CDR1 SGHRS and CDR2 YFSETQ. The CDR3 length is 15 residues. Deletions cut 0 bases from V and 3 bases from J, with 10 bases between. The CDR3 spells CASSLEGGLNQPQHF. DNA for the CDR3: TGCGCCAGCAGCTTGGAAGGAGGCCTCAATCAGCCCCAGCATTTT.

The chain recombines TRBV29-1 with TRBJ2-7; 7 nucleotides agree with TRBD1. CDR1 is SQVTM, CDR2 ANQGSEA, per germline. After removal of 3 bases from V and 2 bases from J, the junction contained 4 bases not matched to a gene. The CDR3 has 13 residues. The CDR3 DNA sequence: TGCAGCGTTGAGATACAGGGGACCTACGAGCAGTACTTC. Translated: CSVEIQGTYEQYF.

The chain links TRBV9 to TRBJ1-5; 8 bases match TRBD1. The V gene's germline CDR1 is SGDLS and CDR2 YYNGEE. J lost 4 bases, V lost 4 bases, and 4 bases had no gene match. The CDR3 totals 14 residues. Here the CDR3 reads CASSRDRGNQPQHF. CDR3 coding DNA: TGTGCCAGCAGCCGTGACAGGGGTAATCAGCCCCAGCATTTT.

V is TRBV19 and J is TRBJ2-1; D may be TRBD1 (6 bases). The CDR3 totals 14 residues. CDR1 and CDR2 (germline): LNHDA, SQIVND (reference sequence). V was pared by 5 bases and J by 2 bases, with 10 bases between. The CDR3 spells CASSRQAPYNEQFF. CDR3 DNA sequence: TGTGCCAGTAGTCGACAGGCCCCCTACAATGAGCAGTTCTTC.

CDR3 sequence: CAKHPAPGGADTQYF. CDR3 coding DNA: TGTGCCAAACACCCGGCACCGGGAGGAGCAGATACGCAGTATTTT. The chain recombines TRBV2 with TRBJ2-3; 7 positions agree with TRBD2. The CDR3 has 15 residues. Looked up from germline, CDR1 is SNHLY and CDR2 is FYNNEI. Trimming took 10 bases from V and 4 from J; bases not matched to a gene: 14.

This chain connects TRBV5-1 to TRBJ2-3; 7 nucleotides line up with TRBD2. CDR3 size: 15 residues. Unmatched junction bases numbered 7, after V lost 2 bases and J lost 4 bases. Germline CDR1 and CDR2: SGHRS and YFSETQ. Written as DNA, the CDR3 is TGCGCCAGCAGCTTTAGCGGGCATGAATCAGATACGCAGTATTTT. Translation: CASSFSGHESDTQYF.

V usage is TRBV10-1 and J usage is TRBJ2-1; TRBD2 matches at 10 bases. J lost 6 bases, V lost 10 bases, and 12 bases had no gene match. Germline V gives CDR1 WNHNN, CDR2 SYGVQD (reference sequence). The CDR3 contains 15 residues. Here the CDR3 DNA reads TGCGCCACCTCAACACAGCGGGAGGGCCTCAATGAGCAGTTCTTC. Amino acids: CATSTQREGLNEQFF.

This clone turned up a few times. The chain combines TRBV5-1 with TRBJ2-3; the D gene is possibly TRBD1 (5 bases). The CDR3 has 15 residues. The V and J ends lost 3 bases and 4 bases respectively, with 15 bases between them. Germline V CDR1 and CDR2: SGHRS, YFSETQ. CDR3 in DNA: TGCGCCAGCAGCTCACTAAGAACAGGCGCAGATACGCAGTATTTT. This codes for CASSSLRTGADTQYF.

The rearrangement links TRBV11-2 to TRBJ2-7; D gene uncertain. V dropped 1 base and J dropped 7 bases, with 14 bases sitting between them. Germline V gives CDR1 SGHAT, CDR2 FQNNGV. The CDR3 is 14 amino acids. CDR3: CASSLVPTPTEQYF. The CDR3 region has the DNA TGTGCCAGCAGCTTAGTGCCTACCCCTACTGAGCAGTACTTC.

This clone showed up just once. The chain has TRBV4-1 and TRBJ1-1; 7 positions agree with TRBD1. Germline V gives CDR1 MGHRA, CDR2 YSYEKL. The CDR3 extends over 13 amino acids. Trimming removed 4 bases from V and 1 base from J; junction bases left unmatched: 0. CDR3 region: CASSRQGNTEAFF. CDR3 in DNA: TGCGCCAGCAGCCGACAGGGGAACACTGAAGCTTTCTTT.

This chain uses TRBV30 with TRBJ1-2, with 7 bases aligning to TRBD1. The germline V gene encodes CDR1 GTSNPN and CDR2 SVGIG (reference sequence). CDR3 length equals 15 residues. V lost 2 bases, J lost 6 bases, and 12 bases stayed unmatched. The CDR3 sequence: CAWSNYGIGTDGYTF. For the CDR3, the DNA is TGTGCCTGGAGTAACTATGGGATCGGGACAGATGGCTACACCTTC.

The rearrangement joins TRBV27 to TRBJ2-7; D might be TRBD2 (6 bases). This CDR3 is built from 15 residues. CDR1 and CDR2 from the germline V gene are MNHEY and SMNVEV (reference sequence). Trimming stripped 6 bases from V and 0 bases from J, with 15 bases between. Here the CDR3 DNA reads TGTGCCAGCAGGCCCCTGGGAGGAGCCTCCTACGAGCAGTACTTC. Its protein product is CASRPLGGASYEQYF.